What follows are 14 T cell receptor beta chains derived from one specimen sequenced in a study of blood T cell repertoires in COVID-19. This table comes from immunoSEQ multiplex PCR, and its TCRdb copy is limited to in-frame clones, with some not included. The top ten hold under 4% of the sample, which has about 210,000 clones, around 84% seen once. The sample comprised PBMCs or T cells enriched from blood (not recorded which). These TCRs come from a woman in her thirties who had been exposed to COVID-19.

This chain joins TRBV5-4 and TRBJ2-1, with TRBD2 matching over 7 bases. Germline CDR1 SGHNT, CDR2 YYREEE (reference sequence). This CDR3 comprises 16 residues. Losses at the gene ends were 6 bases for V and 3 bases for J; bases not matched to a gene: 12. The CDR3 DNA is TGTGCCAGCATGATCGCGGGGGAAATAGGCTACAATGAGCAGTTCTTC. This codes for CASMIAGEIGYNEQFF.

The chain links TRBV7-6 to TRBJ1-2; D is possibly TRBD1 (5 bases). Germline values: CDR1 SGHVS, CDR2 FNYEAQ. The CDR3 runs 14 residues. V was clipped by 2 bases and J by 0 bases, with 7 bases between them. The CDR3 is CASSLTGSNYGYTF. The DNA of the CDR3 is TGTGCCAGCAGCTTAACAGGATCTAACTATGGCTACACCTTC.

This clone was found once. The chain is built from TRBV10-3 and TRBJ1-5, with D maybe TRBD1 (5 bases). This CDR3 has 12 residues. V gave up 4 bases and J gave up 6 bases, with 7 bases separating them. Germline CDR1 is ENHRY and CDR2 is SYGVKD. The CDR3 is CAISAQGQPQHF. CDR3 DNA sequence: TGTGCCATCAGTGCCCAGGGTCAGCCCCAGCATTTT.

This rearrangement joins TRBV6-2 or TRBV6-3 to TRBJ1-1; 7 nucleotides line up with TRBD1. The ends lost 3 bases at V and 9 bases at J; junction bases unmatched: 10. CDR1 and CDR2 from the germline V gene are MNHEY and SVGEGT. The CDR3 is 14 residues long. The CDR3, as DNA: TGTGCCAGCAGTTATACAGGGGACGTCGCCAAAGCTTTCTTT. It yields the protein CASSYTGDVAKAFF.

This chain joins TRBV25-1 and TRBJ2-1; a weak D match, TRBD1 (7 bases). The CDR3 has 16 amino acids. Germline CDR1 and CDR2: MGHDK and SYGVNS. V was clipped by 5 bases and J by 5 bases, with 19 bases between them. The CDR3 DNA reads TGTGCCAGCAGTCCACCAGGGGGACTCCTAAACAATGAGCAGTTCTTC. Translated, it gives CASSPPGGLLNNEQFF.

V usage is TRBV19 and J usage is TRBJ2-1, with 10 bases lining up with TRBD2. Trimming removed 7 bases from V and 6 bases from J; junction bases left unmatched: 9. Germline V gives CDR1 LNHDA, CDR2 SQIVND (reference sequence). This CDR3 has 15 amino acids. The CDR3 bases are TGTGCCAGTACGAGCGGGGGGGCCAATTTCAATGAGCAGTTCTTC. Its translation: CASTSGGANFNEQFF.

The chain joins TRBV5-4 to TRBJ2-1, with a weak D call TRBD1 (5 bases). Trimming cost V 2 bases and J 1 base, with 7 bases left between them. The CDR3 has 14 amino acids. CDR1 is SGHNT and CDR2 is YYREEE in the germline V gene (reference sequence). The CDR3 nucleotides read TGTGCCAGCAGCTTTAAGGGGTCCTACAATGAGCAGTTCTTC. It codes for CASSFKGSYNEQFF.

This CDR3 reads CASSLLSYEQYF. The CDR3 DNA sequence: TGTGCCAGCAGCTTGCTAAGCTACGAGCAGTACTTC. This rearrangement joins TRBV5-4 to TRBJ2-7; D not certain. The CDR3 spans 12 residues. Trimming shortened V by 1 base and J by 3 bases, and 5 bases separated the two germline ends. CDR1 is SGHNT and CDR2 is YYREEE in the germline V gene (reference sequence).

J is TRBJ2-7 and V is TRBV4-1; TRBD1 agrees at 7 bases. Germline CDR1 reads MGHRA; CDR2 reads YSYEKL. CDR3 size: 15 residues. Germline trimming cut 0 bases from V and 1 base from J; bases unmatched to any gene: 3. CDR3 region: CASSQEDRFSYEQYF. The CDR3 DNA follows: TGCGCCAGCAGCCAAGAGGACAGGTTTTCCTACGAGCAGTACTTC.

The CDR3 here is CASSEYRGGGYTF. The CDR3 region has the DNA TGTGCCAGCAGTGAATACAGGGGCGGAGGCTACACCTTC. V usage is TRBV6-1 and J usage is TRBJ1-2; 7 nucleotides agree with TRBD1. CDR1 and CDR2 from the germline V gene are MNHNS and SASEGT. This CDR3 is built from 13 residues. Unmatched junction bases numbered 5, after V lost 2 bases and J lost 8 bases.

CDR3 coding DNA: TGCGCCAGCAGCCAAGATTCGAAGGTCGGGAGTGGCTACACCTTC. Its protein product is CASSQDSKVGSGYTF. The chain combines TRBV4-1 with TRBJ1-2; the D is unclear. The CDR3 extends over 15 amino acids. V was trimmed by 0 bases and J by 7 bases, leaving 15 bases between them. Germline loops: CDR1 MGHRA, CDR2 YSYEKL.

Here the CDR3 DNA reads TGTGCCAGCAGTGATACAGGGGCCGCCGTCACTGAAGCTTTCTTT. It encodes CASSDTGAAVTEAFF. The rearrangement links TRBV2 to TRBJ1-1, with 7 bases identical to TRBD1. Germline CDR1 reads SNHLY; CDR2 reads FYNNEI. This CDR3 comprises 15 residues. Trimming at V came to 3 bases and at J to 4 bases, leaving 8 bases not matched to a gene. Together with reference TRBV2 and TRBJ1-1, the CDR3 gives the full variable domain: EPEVTQTPSHQVTQMGQEVILRCVPISNHLYFYWYRQILGQKVEFLVSFYNNEISEKSEIFDDQFSVERPDGSNFTLKIRSTKLEDSAMYFCASSDTGAAVTEAFFGQGTRLTVV.

The rearrangement joins TRBV6-5 to TRBJ2-1; tentatively, D is TRBD1 (5 bases). V lost 2 bases, J lost 8 bases, and 13 bases lay in between. CDR1 and CDR2 (germline): MNHEY, SVGAGI. There are 14 residues in the CDR3. The CDR3 loop is CASSYKQGGHEQFF. CDR3 coding DNA: TGTGCCAGCAGTTACAAGCAGGGTGGGCATGAGCAGTTCTTC.

A remark on this clone: A far larger clone is a single base away, which makes a read error likely. The chain uses TRBV7-9 and TRBJ2-5, with TRBD1 matching over 8 bases. Trimming removed 3 bases from V and 5 bases from J; junction bases left unmatched: 2. The CDR3 has 13 residues. From germline, CDR1 is SEHNR and CDR2 FQNEAQ (reference sequence). In DNA, the CDR3 is TGTGCCAGCAGCTTTACAGGGGGTGAGACCCAGTACTTC. Protein sequence: CASSFTGGETQYF.